These 18 T cell receptor beta chains were sequenced from one sample in a study of blood T cell repertoires in COVID-19. The repertoire was sequenced with immunoSEQ multiplex PCR; TCRdb's copy has only in-frame clones and lacks some. Among about 2,300 clones listed, 87% were seen once. Sequenced input: peripheral blood. These receptors all come from a man in his 70s with active COVID-19.

The sample holds one count of this clone. The rearrangement joins TRBV18 to TRBJ2-7, with 8 bases aligning to TRBD2. The length of the CDR3 is 15 residues. Germline V CDR1 and CDR2: KGHSH, LQKENI. Trimming removed 5 bases from V and 5 bases from J; junction bases left unmatched: 11. CDR3 sequence: CASSSSGARLDEQYF. The DNA of the CDR3 is TGTGCCAGCTCAAGTAGCGGGGCCAGGCTAGACGAGCAGTACTTC.

The chain links TRBV29-1 to TRBJ2-7, with unresolved D. Germline CDR1 and CDR2: SQVTM and ANQGSEA. This CDR3 is built from 13 residues. V was shortened by 0 bases and J by 0 bases, with 6 bases between the two germline ends. This chain's CDR3 is CSVEDRVSYEQYF. The DNA of the CDR3 is TGCAGCGTTGAAGATCGGGTCTCCTACGAGCAGTACTTC.

The gene calls are TRBV2 and TRBJ1-6; 10 positions match TRBD1. Germline loops: CDR1 SNHLY, CDR2 FYNNEI. CDR3 length equals 17 residues. The V segment lost 6 bases and the J segment 6 bases; nucleotides outside the gene matches: 11. CDR3 region: CASRTASRTGGNSPLHF. CDR3 coding DNA: TGTGCCAGCAGGACCGCCTCAAGGACAGGGGGTAATTCACCCCTCCACTTT.

The V call is TRBV6-6, the J call TRBJ1-1; D remains unclear. Trimming removed 2 bases from V and 0 bases from J, with 7 bases in between. Germline CDR1 MNHNY, CDR2 SVGAGI (reference sequence). This CDR3 region has 14 residues. CDR3: CASSYPEMNTEAFF. The CDR3 DNA is TGTGCCAGCAGTTACCCAGAAATGAACACTGAAGCTTTCTTT.

The chain joins TRBV4-1 to TRBJ1-2, with a tentative D call TRBD1 (5 bases). The germline gives CDR1 MGHRA, CDR2 YSYEKL. The CDR3 is 15 amino acids. Trimming stripped 0 bases from V and 3 bases from J, with 11 bases between. The CDR3 region is CASSQEEGKYYGYTF. CDR3 coding DNA: TGCGCCAGCAGCCAAGAGGAGGGGAAATACTATGGCTACACCTTC.

J is TRBJ1-5 and V is TRBV25-1; tentative D call: TRBD1 (6 bases). V lost 4 bases and J 0 bases, leaving 10 bases between the germline ends. This CDR3 spans 15 amino acids. Per germline, CDR1 MGHDK and CDR2 SYGVNS. This chain's CDR3 is CASSADSNSNQPQHF. The CDR3 nucleotides read TGTGCCAGCAGTGCGGACAGTAATAGCAATCAGCCCCAGCATTTT. Based on the CDR3 plus reference TRBV25-1 and TRBJ1-5, the full variable domain is EADIYQTPRYLVIGTGKKITLECSQTMGHDKMYWYQQDPGMELHLIHYSYGVNSTEKGDLSSESTVSRIRTEHFPLTLESARPSHTSQYLCASSADSNSNQPQHFGDGTRLSIL.

The gene calls are TRBV6-2 or TRBV6-3 and TRBJ2-2; TRBD2 matches 16 bases. Germline-derived CDR1 and CDR2 are MNHEY and SVGEGT. The CDR3 loop spans 19 amino acids. Trimming took 6 bases from V and 6 from J; bases not matched to a gene: 13. The CDR3 DNA is TGTGCCAGCAGCCGTCCCGGGACTAGCGGGAGGGCCGGATCCGGGGAGCTGTTTTTT. This sequence encodes CASSRPGTSGRAGSGELFF.

The V gene is TRBV12-3 or TRBV12-4, the J gene TRBJ1-1, with D uncertain. V lost 1 base and J lost 6, with 9 bases in between. This CDR3 has 13 residues. The CDR3 coding sequence is TGTGCCAGCAGTTTAGGGTCACACCCTGAAGCTTTCTTT. Translating gives CASSLGSHPEAFF.

This chain links TRBV7-6 with TRBJ1-1; D is undetermined. The CDR3 covers 15 residues. V gave up 1 base and J gave up 3 bases, with 12 bases separating them. Germline V gene lookup returns CDR1 SGHVS and CDR2 FNYEAQ. This CDR3 reads CASSLDWRTDTEAFF. The CDR3, as DNA: TGTGCCAGCAGCTTAGATTGGCGTACAGACACTGAAGCTTTCTTT. Combining the CDR3 with reference TRBV7-6 and TRBJ1-1 gives the whole variable domain GAGVSQSPRYKVTKRGQDVALRCDPISGHVSLYWYRQALGQGPEFLTYFNYEAQQDKSGLPNDRFSAERPEGSISTLTIQRTEQRDSAMYRCASSLDWRTDTEAFFGQGTRLTVV.

The chain couples TRBV7-3 to TRBJ2-5; 11 positions match TRBD2. This CDR3 has 16 residues. Germline V lookup: CDR1 SGHTA, CDR2 FQGTGA. Germline trimming cut 1 base from V and 3 bases from J; bases unmatched to any gene: 4. CDR3 bases: TGTGCCAGCAGCTTAATTGCTAGCGGGGGGAAAGAGACCCAGTACTTC. Translating it yields CASSLIASGGKETQYF.

This chain joins TRBV19 and TRBJ1-5; the match to TRBD1 covers 7 bases. The germline V gene encodes CDR1 LNHDA and CDR2 SQIVND (reference sequence). The CDR3 is made up of 17 amino acids. The junction had 12 bases not matched to a gene; V was cut back by 3 bases and J by 4 bases. The CDR3 DNA is TGTGCCAGTAGTATCGCGGAGACCGGGACAGAAAATCAGCCCCAGCATTTT. Translated: CASSIAETGTENQPQHF.

This clone was seen a single time. The genes are TRBV12-2 and TRBJ2-1; TRBD2, as called in the table, went unchecked against the DNA. TRBV12-2 is a documented pseudogene. The CDR3 has 16 amino acids. The CDR3: CASRRGLAEKYNEQFF. CDR3 DNA: TGTGCAAGTCGGAGGGGACTAGCGGAGAAGTACAATGAGCAGTTCTTC.

The chain carries TRBV20-1 and TRBJ1-1; possible D gene TRBD1, 6 bases. The CDR3 is 13 residues long. In germline, CDR1 is DFQATT, CDR2 SNEGSKA (reference sequence). Trimming took off 3 bases at V and 0 bases at J, with 8 bases between the two ends. As DNA, the CDR3 is TGCAGTGCTAGTGGACAGCTGAACACTGAAGCTTTCTTT. It codes for CSASGQLNTEAFF.

The genes are TRBV12-3 or TRBV12-4 and TRBJ2-2; D is undetermined. CDR3 length equals 13 residues. V dropped 3 bases and J dropped 4 bases, with 6 bases sitting between them. In nucleotides, the CDR3 is TGTGCCAGCAGTTTGAGGATCACCGGGGAGCTGTTTTTT. This sequence encodes CASSLRITGELFF.

This sequence joins TRBV6-2 or TRBV6-3 and TRBJ1-5; 8 bases map to TRBD1. Looked up from germline, CDR1 is MNHEY and CDR2 is SVGEGT. This CDR3 region has 20 residues. The ends lost 6 bases at V and 0 bases at J; junction bases unmatched: 19. CDR3: CASSHPPLRQGQDSNQPQHF. CDR3 nucleotide sequence: TGTGCCAGCAGCCACCCCCCCCTCAGACAGGGGCAGGATAGCAATCAGCCCCAGCATTTT.

The chain employs TRBV7-6 and TRBJ1-6, with no clear D. Between the trimmed V and J ends, which lost 1 base and 9 bases, there was a span of 13 bases. The CDR3 extends over 15 amino acids. The germline V gene encodes CDR1 SGHVS and CDR2 FNYEAQ. The CDR3 sequence: CASSLGGLGSSPLHF. The DNA for the CDR3 is TGTGCCAGCAGCTTAGGTGGTCTAGGGAGTTCACCCCTCCACTTT. The whole variable domain, remainder taken from reference TRBV7-6 and TRBJ1-6, is GAGVSQSPRYKVTKRGQDVALRCDPISGHVSLYWYRQALGQGPEFLTYFNYEAQQDKSGLPNDRFSAERPEGSISTLTIQRTEQRDSAMYRCASSLGGLGSSPLHFGNGTRLTVT.

The chain couples TRBV30 to TRBJ2-7, with TRBD1 identical over 8 bases. Germline V gene sequence: CDR1 GTSNPN, CDR2 SVGIG (reference sequence). This CDR3 is built from 12 residues. V lost 1 base to trimming and J lost 9 bases; unmatched junction nucleotides: 5. CDR3 DNA: TGTGCCTGGAGTGGGACAGGGTTGCTGCAGTACTTC. As protein: CAWSGTGLLQYF.

The chain recombines TRBV29-1 with TRBJ2-7; D might be TRBD1 (5 bases). Looked up from germline, CDR1 is SQVTM and CDR2 is ANQGSEA. Trimming shortened V by 3 bases and J by 0 bases, and 9 bases separated the two germline ends. This CDR3 has 13 residues. In nucleotides, the CDR3 is TGCAGCGTTGAGACCCAGGGCTCCTACGAGCAGTACTTC. Amino acids: CSVETQGSYEQYF.